This paragraph reports one T cell receptor (beta chain). Its antigen is as yet unknown. This record comes from a study of early T cells in non-severe SARS-CoV-2 infection. Turning to the study itself: Unsorted whole-blood RNA was sequenced in bulk, leaving chains unpaired.

TCRdb used MiXCR to reprocess the 5' RACE reads, holding one entry per CDR3 protein. Of around 59,000 distinct CDR3 sequences in the sample, around 9% were seen once. Study-wide results and caveats: VDJdb matching skewed toward anti-spike CD8 responses, missing private and CD4 specificities.

The CDR3 is made up of 15 amino acids. CDR1 ENHRY and CDR2 SYGVKD come from the germline V gene. The V and J ends lost 0 bases and 2 bases respectively, with 8 bases between them. The sequence derives from an adult who was a healthcare worker with PCR-confirmed SARS-CoV-2 infection or an uninfected control (not recorded which). The material sequenced was whole blood. V usage is TRBV10-3 and J usage is TRBJ2-1; no clear D gene. The CDR3 loop is CAISESGGTYNEQFF. In nucleotides, the CDR3 is TGTGCCATCAGTGAGTCGGGCGGTACCTACAATGAGCAGTTCTTC.